A single sample gave rise to the 3 T cell receptor beta chains below, sequenced in a study of human T cells and chemical hapten exposure. TCRdb ran MiXCR on the RACE reads and lists one entry per CDR3 protein. The sample has 340,000 or so distinct CDR3 sequences; roughly 6.9% are singletons. Regarding time point: patch test 1, 2 weeks after DPC sensitization. The treatment here: therapeutic diphenylcyclopropenone sensitization with weekly scalp DPC. Sequences were derived from whole blood, sampled in connection with sensitization to the hapten diphenylcyclopropenone (DPC). All receptors come from a woman aged 18-29 years with alopecia areata. Some clones in this sample may be carry-over from other donors' samples.

This clonotype appeared a few times. The chain joins TRBV7-2 to TRBJ2-3; 12 bases map to TRBD2. The CDR3 is 15 residues long. V lost 5 bases, J lost 6 bases, and 6 bases stayed unmatched. Germline V lookup: CDR1 SGHTA, CDR2 FQGNSA. CDR3 coding DNA: TGTGCCAGCAGCGCCCTAGCGGGGGGGCCTGATACGCAGTATTTT. Its translation is CASSALAGGPDTQYF.

In its sample, this clonotype was seen many times. The rearrangement uses TRBV28 and TRBJ2-7; tentatively, D is TRBD1 (6 bases). CDR3 size: 17 residues. CDR1 is MDHEN, CDR2 SYDVKM, per germline. The V and J ends lost 3 bases and 3 bases respectively, with 21 bases between them. CDR3 protein: CASSFTTEARGRYEQYF. CDR3 DNA sequence: TGTGCCAGCAGTTTCACCACCGAGGCCAGGGGCCGCTACGAGCAGTACTTC.

This clonotype turned up a few times. The chain links TRBV7-9 to TRBJ1-6; no clear D gene. The CDR3 loop spans 13 amino acids. The germline gives CDR1 SEHNR, CDR2 FQNEAQ (reference sequence). V lost 5 bases, J lost 9 bases, and 11 bases lay in between. The CDR3 DNA reads as TGTGCCAGCAGCGTCTCAGGAGGTTCACCCCTCCACTTT. Protein: CASSVSGGSPLHF.